These 8 T cell receptor beta chains were sequenced from one sample in a study of cytomegalovirus exposure and HLA in healthy donors. The assay was immunoSEQ multiplex PCR, and TCRdb's table has in-frame clones only and misses some. This sample has about 170,000 clones; 80% to 90% occur once, and the top ten carry around 2.4%. What was sequenced was PBMCs. The source is a woman aged 18-29 years in good health and CMV-seronegative.

This chain's CDR3 is CASSLASRLAANEQFF. CDR3 in DNA: TGCGCCAGCAGCTTGGCCTCTAGACTAGCAGCCAATGAGCAGTTCTTC. The chain combines TRBV5-1 with TRBJ2-1, with 7 bases lining up with TRBD2. Germline CDR1 and CDR2: SGHRS and YFSETQ. V shed 0 bases, J shed 6 bases, and the junction held 9 bases outside the gene matches. This CDR3 region has 16 residues. Full variable domain (missing parts from reference TRBV5-1 and TRBJ2-1): KAGVTQTPRYLIKTRGQQVTLSCSPISGHRSVSWYQQTPGQGLQFLFEYFSETQRNKGNFPGRFSGRQFSNSRSEMNVSTLELGDSALYLCASSLASRLAANEQFFGPGTRLTVL.

V usage is TRBV2 and J usage is TRBJ2-7, with a tentative D call TRBD1 (6 bases). Between the trimmed V and J ends, which lost 5 bases and 5 bases, there was a span of 13 bases. The CDR3 has 13 residues. The germline CDR1 and CDR2 sequences are SNHLY and FYNNEI. DNA of the CDR3: TGTGCCAGCAGTTTTACAGGGCGCGACGAGCAGTACTTC. This gives the protein CASSFTGRDEQYF.

The V and J genes are TRBV6-5 and TRBJ2-5; 8 bases line up with TRBD2. Losses at the gene ends were 4 bases for V and 4 bases for J; bases not matched to a gene: 8. Germline V gene data show CDR1 as MNHEY and CDR2 as SVGAGI. The CDR3 extends over 15 amino acids. CDR3 DNA: TGTGCCAGCAGTTCCGGCCAGCGGGGGCCAGAGACCCAGTACTTC. It specifies CASSSGQRGPETQYF.

This clone was found once. This sequence joins TRBV4-1 and TRBJ2-7; the D gene is possibly TRBD2 (5 bases). Germline CDR1 is MGHRA and CDR2 is YSYEKL. This CDR3 region has 14 residues. V was pared by 3 bases and J by 5 bases, with 14 bases between. In nucleotides, the CDR3 is TGCGCCAGCAGCCAGATCCTACGGGAAGACGAGCAGTACTTC. It codes for CASSQILREDEQYF.

V and J are TRBV5-1 and TRBJ2-7; a weak D match, TRBD2 (5 bases). The CDR3 sequence is 15 residues long. V was pared by 5 bases and J by 5 bases, with 20 bases between. The germline V gene encodes CDR1 SGHRS and CDR2 YFSETQ. CDR3 protein: CASSPPGILVNEQYF. The DNA of the CDR3 is TGCGCCAGCAGTCCCCCCGGGATCCTTGTTAACGAGCAGTACTTC. Full variable domain (outside the CDR3, taken from reference TRBV5-1 and TRBJ2-7): KAGVTQTPRYLIKTRGQQVTLSCSPISGHRSVSWYQQTPGQGLQFLFEYFSETQRNKGNFPGRFSGRQFSNSRSEMNVSTLELGDSALYLCASSPPGILVNEQYFGPGTRLTVT.

The chain is built from TRBV7-2 and TRBJ2-5; TRBD1 agrees at 7 bases. Germline V lookup: CDR1 SGHTA, CDR2 FQGNSA. The CDR3 is 16 residues long. V gave up 8 bases and J gave up 5 bases; unmatched junction bases: 17. This CDR3 reads CASSPRGPRGQETQYF. The CDR3 DNA sequence: TGTGCCAGCTCCCCCCGAGGTCCCCGGGGACAGGAGACCCAGTACTTC.

This clone showed up just once. The V gene is TRBV4-3, the J gene TRBJ1-2, with a weak D call TRBD1 (6 bases). V lost 0 bases, J lost 4 bases, and 15 bases lay in between. The CDR3 covers 16 residues. Germline V CDR1 and CDR2: LGHNA, YSLEER. CDR3 sequence (DNA): TGCGCCAGCAGCCAAGAAGGGGGTGGCAGCCTCTATGGCTACACCTTC. This encodes CASSQEGGGSLYGYTF.

This clone occurred a few times. This chain uses TRBV4-1 with TRBJ1-5; D uncertain. This CDR3 spans 17 amino acids. The germline V gene encodes CDR1 MGHRA and CDR2 YSYEKL. V was trimmed by 3 bases and J by 2 bases, leaving 17 bases between them. The CDR3: CASSHPLREKGNQPQHF. The DNA for the CDR3 is TGCGCCAGCAGCCACCCCTTACGGGAAAAGGGCAATCAGCCCCAGCATTTT.